The 27 T cell receptor beta chains below come from one sample, sequenced in a study of blood T cell repertoires in COVID-19. Profiling relied on immunoSEQ multiplex PCR, and the TCRdb table lists in-frame clones only, not all of them. This table has roughly 400,000 clones, roughly 88% appearing once. The sequencing input was PBMCs or T cells enriched from blood (not recorded which). The source of these receptors is a woman aged 18-29 years who had been exposed to COVID-19.

In this sample, this clone turned up once. The CDR3 here is CASRELGLNEQFF. CDR3 sequence (DNA): TGTGCCAGCAGGGAACTCGGACTCAATGAGCAGTTCTTC. This chain uses TRBV28 with TRBJ2-1, with D perhaps matching TRBD2 (5 bases). The V end was cut by 6 bases, the J end by 6 bases, with 12 bases between. This CDR3 has 13 amino acids. Germline V lookup: CDR1 MDHEN, CDR2 SYDVKM.

J is TRBJ1-1 and V is TRBV7-2, with D hard to call. CDR1 is SGHTA and CDR2 is FQGNSA in the germline V gene. V gave up 2 bases and J gave up 4 bases, with 14 bases separating them. This CDR3 is built from 15 residues. CDR3 coding DNA: TGTGCCAGCAGCTTACAGCCCAGGCCAAGCACTGAAGCTTTCTTT. Translated: CASSLQPRPSTEAFF.

The rearrangement uses TRBV7-2 and TRBJ2-2; no clear D. Germline values: CDR1 SGHTA, CDR2 FQGNSA. V dropped 3 bases and J dropped 6 bases, with 8 bases sitting between them. The CDR3 spans 13 residues. For the CDR3, the DNA is TGTGCCAGCAGCTTCCTTTCCCCCGGGGAGCTGTTTTTT. Translated: CASSFLSPGELFF.

V is TRBV7-9 and J is TRBJ2-1; 9 nucleotides match TRBD1. The CDR3 runs 15 residues. Germline values: CDR1 SEHNR, CDR2 FQNEAQ (reference sequence). Trimming took 5 bases from V and 5 from J; bases not matched to a gene: 7. CDR3 DNA: TGTGCCAGCAGCCGGGGACAGGGATCGAACAATGAGCAGTTCTTC. This codes for CASSRGQGSNNEQFF.

This sequence joins TRBV24-1 and TRBJ2-7; 9 bases agree with TRBD1. Per the germline V gene, CDR1 is KGHDR and CDR2 is SFDVKD. The CDR3 has 12 residues. V shed 5 bases, J shed 6 bases, and the junction held 1 base outside the gene matches. The DNA for the CDR3 is TGTGCCACCAGTGGGACAGGGGTCGAGCAGTACTTC. Its protein product is CATSGTGVEQYF.

The chain carries TRBV3-1 (or the pseudogene TRBV3-2) and TRBJ2-7; D may be TRBD1 (5 bases). Trimming stripped 0 bases from V and 3 bases from J, with 15 bases between. The CDR3 is made up of 16 amino acids. Germline CDR1 LGHDT, CDR2 YNNKEL (reference sequence). The CDR3 DNA reads TGTGCCAGCAGCCAAGATGGTATAGGGGTCCACTACGAGCAGTACTTC. Translated, it gives CASSQDGIGVHYEQYF.

This clone was seen once. The chain links TRBV7-2 to TRBJ1-2; D not certain. V lost 1 base, J lost 4 bases, and 7 bases lay in between. CDR3 length equals 13 residues. Germline V gene data show CDR1 as SGHTA and CDR2 as FQGNSA. The CDR3 nucleotides read TGTGCCAGCAGCTTAGTTCGACTCTATGGCTACACCTTC. Protein sequence: CASSLVRLYGYTF.

The chain combines TRBV7-8 with TRBJ1-2; D may be TRBD1 (6 bases). The ends were cut back, 5 bases at V and 7 bases at J, with 17 bases in the middle. The CDR3 spans 14 residues. Germline CDR1 reads SGHVS; CDR2 reads FQNEAQ. CDR3 sequence (DNA): TGTGCCAGCAGCCCCGGGGAACAGGGTGCTGGCTACACCTTC. Its protein is CASSPGEQGAGYTF.

The chain links TRBV28 to TRBJ1-2; 9 positions match TRBD1. CDR1 MDHEN and CDR2 SYDVKM come from the germline V gene. The CDR3 is 15 residues long. V shed 5 bases, J shed 7 bases, and the junction held 11 bases outside the gene matches. CDR3 bases: TGTGCCAGCAGTCTAGGGACAGGGATCTCTTTTGGCTACACCTTC. Amino acids: CASSLGTGISFGYTF.

The J gene is TRBJ2-3, the V gene TRBV10-3, with TRBD1 as a possible D gene (6 bases). V was trimmed by 2 bases and J by 7 bases, leaving 10 bases between them. Germline V gene sequence: CDR1 ENHRY, CDR2 SYGVKD. This CDR3 region has 13 residues. This CDR3 reads CAISETGLNTQYF. DNA for the CDR3: TGTGCCATCAGTGAGACAGGGTTGAATACGCAGTATTTT.

Regarding this clone: The sample carries other DNA sequences with the same CDR3. The chain has TRBV3-1 (or the pseudogene TRBV3-2) and TRBJ1-5, with D maybe TRBD1 (5 bases). There are 15 residues in the CDR3. Trimming cost V 3 bases and J 0 bases, with 9 bases left between them. The V gene's germline CDR1 is LGHDT and CDR2 YNNKEL (reference sequence). The CDR3 sequence is CASSQGGDSNQPQHF. CDR3 DNA: TGTGCCAGCAGCCAGGGGGGGGATAGCAATCAGCCCCAGCATTTT.

This chain links TRBV5-1 with TRBJ1-6; D not resolved. This CDR3 spans 14 amino acids. V was cut by 6 bases and J by 0 bases, with 7 bases left in between. Germline values: CDR1 SGHRS, CDR2 YFSETQ. The CDR3: CASKEGSYNSPLHF. CDR3 nucleotides: TGCGCCAGCAAGGAGGGCTCCTATAATTCACCCCTCCACTTT.

V usage is TRBV15 and J usage is TRBJ2-7, with 9 bases lining up with TRBD1. V trimming: 0 bases; J trimming: 2 bases; junction bases outside the gene matches: 5. CDR3 size: 16 residues. Looked up from germline, CDR1 is LNHNV and CDR2 is YYDKDF (reference sequence). The CDR3 loop reads CATSREMRQGAYEQYF. DNA for the CDR3: TGTGCCACCAGCAGAGAGATGAGACAGGGGGCCTACGAGCAGTACTTC. The full variable domain, rest sourced from reference TRBV15 and TRBJ2-7, is DAMVIQNPRYQVTQFGKPVTLSCSQTLNHNVMYWYQQKSSQAPKLLFHYYDKDFNNEADTPDNFQSRRPNTSFCFLDIRSPGLGDTAMYLCATSREMRQGAYEQYFGPGTRLTVT.

This chain uses TRBV5-1 with TRBJ2-5, with D tentatively TRBD1 (5 bases). V dropped 0 bases and J dropped 2 bases, with 8 bases sitting between them. The germline gives CDR1 SGHRS, CDR2 YFSETQ. The CDR3 consists of 14 residues. The CDR3 DNA reads TGCGCCAGCAGCTTGGGCAGGGCACAAGAGACCCAGTACTTC. Translated, it gives CASSLGRAQETQYF.

This clone was found a few times. The same CDR3 also results from other DNA sequences found in this sample. The chain employs TRBV5-1 and TRBJ1-1, with D hard to call. V was pared by 4 bases and J by 0 bases, with 10 bases between. CDR1 SGHRS and CDR2 YFSETQ come from the germline V gene. This CDR3 spans 14 amino acids. Here the CDR3 reads CASSPRTVNTEAFF. CDR3 coding DNA: TGCGCCAGCAGCCCCCGGACTGTGAACACTGAAGCTTTCTTT. Full variable domain (rest looked up from reference TRBV5-1 and TRBJ1-1): KAGVTQTPRYLIKTRGQQVTLSCSPISGHRSVSWYQQTPGQGLQFLFEYFSETQRNKGNFPGRFSGRQFSNSRSEMNVSTLELGDSALYLCASSPRTVNTEAFFGQGTRLTVV.

The chain carries TRBV28 and TRBJ2-7; 7 nucleotides agree with TRBD1. Germline CDR1 and CDR2: MDHEN and SYDVKM. This CDR3 region has 13 residues. J lost 0 bases, V lost 6 bases, and 2 bases had no gene match. The CDR3 DNA follows: TGTGCCAGCAGATCAGGGGGCTCCTACGAGCAGTACTTC. It specifies CASRSGGSYEQYF.

This chain connects TRBV6-5 to TRBJ2-1, with 7 nucleotides matching TRBD2. CDR1 is MNHEY and CDR2 is SVGAGI in the germline V gene. The CDR3 has 15 residues. Trimming removed 5 bases from V and 0 bases from J; junction bases left unmatched: 4. The CDR3 coding sequence is TGTGCCAGCAGTATACCTAGCGGCTCCTACAATGAGCAGTTCTTC. It codes for CASSIPSGSYNEQFF.

V usage is TRBV4-1 and J usage is TRBJ2-3; TRBD2 agrees at 10 bases. The CDR3 sequence is 15 residues long. V dropped 4 bases and J dropped 3; count of bases not matched to a gene: 4. Per germline, CDR1 MGHRA and CDR2 YSYEKL. The CDR3 is CASSLSGGRTDTQYF. CDR3 DNA sequence: TGCGCCAGCAGCCTTAGCGGGGGGCGGACAGATACGCAGTATTTT.

V is TRBV5-6 and J is TRBJ2-7, with 10 nucleotides matching TRBD2. CDR1 is SGHDT, CDR2 YYEEEE, per germline. The ends lost 3 bases at V and 3 bases at J; junction bases unmatched: 6. The CDR3 spans 15 residues. The CDR3 nucleotides read TGTGCCAGCAGCTCAGGACTAGCGGAGAACTACGAGCAGTACTTC. The encoded protein is CASSSGLAENYEQYF.

The chain recombines TRBV2 with TRBJ1-4; D is perhaps TRBD1 (6 bases). Looked up from germline, CDR1 is SNHLY and CDR2 is FYNNEI. V dropped 8 bases and J dropped 3 bases, with 13 bases sitting between them. CDR3 size: 14 residues. The CDR3 loop reads CASAGGRSNEKLFF. CDR3 DNA sequence: TGTGCCAGCGCGGGGGGCAGGTCTAATGAAAAACTGTTTTTT.

As concerns this clone: Different DNA sequences within this sample yield the same CDR3. V is TRBV19 and J is TRBJ2-7, with D unclear. The CDR3 sequence is 14 residues long. V lost 1 base and J 3 bases, leaving 10 bases between the germline ends. CDR1 and CDR2 from the germline V gene are LNHDA and SQIVND (reference sequence). Written as DNA, the CDR3 is TGTGCCAGTAGTATAGGGGTTCGCGGCTACGAGCAGTACTTC. Its translation is CASSIGVRGYEQYF.

This chain joins TRBV15 and TRBJ2-2; D gene unclear. Trimming cost V 6 bases and J 0 bases, with 11 bases left between them. The CDR3 sequence is 15 residues long. From germline, CDR1 is LNHNV and CDR2 YYDKDF (reference sequence). The CDR3 spells CATSILLANTGELFF. The CDR3, as DNA: TGTGCCACCAGTATCCTATTAGCGAACACCGGGGAGCTGTTTTTT.

This clone appeared a few times. The chain joins TRBV28 to TRBJ1-5; perhaps TRBD1 as D (6 bases). Germline loops: CDR1 MDHEN, CDR2 SYDVKM. The length of the CDR3 is 15 residues. V was trimmed by 6 bases and J by 4 bases, leaving 16 bases between them. The CDR3 nucleotides read TGTGCCAGCAGCCCGGGACACCGAGGGAATCAGCCCCAGCATTTT. Its protein product is CASSPGHRGNQPQHF.

The chain has TRBV2 and TRBJ1-6; D is unresolved. Trimming left V 0 bases short and J 9 bases short, with 18 bases between. CDR1 SNHLY and CDR2 FYNNEI come from the germline V gene. CDR3 length: 17 residues. In nucleotides, the CDR3 is TGTGCCAGCAGTGAAGCGCACTTTGGCGGGGAGATTTCACCCCTCCACTTT. This encodes CASSEAHFGGEISPLHF. Full variable domain (rest looked up from reference TRBV2 and TRBJ1-6): EPEVTQTPSHQVTQMGQEVILRCVPISNHLYFYWYRQILGQKVEFLVSFYNNEISEKSEIFDDQFSVERPDGSNFTLKIRSTKLEDSAMYFCASSEAHFGGEISPLHFGNGTRLTVT.

In this sample, this clone turned up once. The V gene is TRBV5-6, the J gene TRBJ2-1; 11 nucleotides agree with TRBD2. Trimming took 0 bases from V and 7 from J; bases not matched to a gene: 9. Germline V gene sequence: CDR1 SGHDT, CDR2 YYEEEE. The CDR3 sequence is 17 residues long. In nucleotides, the CDR3 is TGTGCCAGCAGCTTGGGGGGCCTAGCGGGAGGTAGGAATGAGCAGTTCTTC. Translating gives CASSLGGLAGGRNEQFF.

The V and J genes are TRBV19 and TRBJ2-7, with 10 bases aligning to TRBD2. The CDR3 is 14 amino acids. The germline CDR1 and CDR2 sequences are LNHDA and SQIVND (reference sequence). The V and J ends lost 4 bases and 3 bases, in that order; junction bases with no gene match: 3. In DNA form, the CDR3 reads TGTGCCAGTAGTAAGCAGCGGGAGGGCTACGAGCAGTACTTC. This gives the protein CASSKQREGYEQYF.

Written as DNA, the CDR3 is TGTGCCTGGAGTCTCGCAGCGGGAAACAAACTGTTTTTT. Translation gives CAWSLAAGNKLFF. The chain joins TRBV30 to TRBJ1-4; D unresolved. Germline loops: CDR1 GTSNPN, CDR2 SVGIG (reference sequence). V was pared by 2 bases and J by 11 bases, with 15 bases between. This CDR3 is 13 amino acids long.